This TCR beta chain stems from a study of OX40 agonist ivuxolimab in advanced cancers. The study in broad terms: The costimulatory receptor OX40 (CD134) was targeted by ivuxolimab, a fully human IgG2 agonistic monoclonal antibody. In the dose-escalation cohort, 70% to 85% of patients were male, and the mean age was approximately 60 years, with a range of about 23 to 90. Of the approximately 50 dose-escalation patients, hepatocellular carcinoma was present in approximately 20, melanoma in around 15, renal cell carcinoma in 9 and head and neck cancer in 9. Intravenous ivuxolimab was administered to patients every 2 weeks at six dose levels: 0.01, 0.1, 0.3, 1.5, 3 and 10 mg/kg. Partial responses were achieved by three dose-escalation patients, of whom one had hepatocellular carcinoma and two had cutaneous melanoma. Peripheral TCRbeta sequencing was intended to test whether TCR sequence diversity was altered and clonal T-cell expansion was caused by ivuxolimab. The monotherapy dose-escalation portion (N of about 49 patients) of the phase I ivuxolimab trial is reported in the paper. Patients were allowed to have had prior anti-PD-1, anti-PD-L1 or anti-CTLA-4 therapy, and roughly 40% of the dose-escalation patients had been treated with checkpoint inhibitors. Here is what the overall study found, with its caveats: In the 0.1-3.0 mg/kg groups, partial responders had among the lowest normalized peripheral clonal expansion, particularly in CD8+ T cells. At doses of 0.1 to 3.0 mg/kg, clonal expansion of both CD4+ and CD8+ blood T cells was observed from baseline to week 6. After ivuxolimab, more expanded clones were found on average in CD8+ T cells than in CD4+ T cells. Low levels of normalized T-cell clonal expansion were also shown by some nonresponding patients. Which antigens the clonally expanded peripheral T cells were specific for was not determined.

Genomic DNA was extracted from sorted cells for sequencing of the TCRbeta CDR3 region. The immunoSEQ Assay was used for sequencing of TCRbeta CDR3 regions. Entries here come from immuneACCESS through TCRdb and include only in-frame sequences with V and J called. Some clones fail to appear in such tables; in the studies checked, an unresolved V gene covers under half of the shortfall, and the cause of the remainder is unknown. A total of under 95,000 clones appear in this sample, around 84% of them only once. The ten largest clonotypes hold about 2.5% of the sample. Spanning cysteine to phenylalanine, the CDR3 consists of 13 amino acids. Only CDR3 DNA remains: 39 bases, in frame from the first base. V is pared back by 6 bases and J by 4 bases, with 11 bases lying between the germline termini. In the germline V gene (reference sequence), CDR1 corresponds to WNHNN and CDR2 to SYGVQD. About this clone: Its antigen remains undetermined. No quality values exist for individual bases; no much larger clone is one base distant.

The trial excluded patients who had a history of autoimmune disease or who were on systemic immunosuppression. In every dose cohort, peripheral blood was drawn for TCR sequencing at baseline, cycle 4 day 1, and cycle 7 day 1. The samples were drawn from a first-in-human, open-label, multicenter phase I dose-escalation trial of ivuxolimab. Adults with locally advanced or metastatic melanoma, renal cell carcinoma, hepatocellular carcinoma or head and neck squamous cell carcinoma were enrolled in the trial. CD4+ and CD8+ T cells were sorted separately from peripheral blood before TCR sequencing. The clonotype comes from an adult with an advanced solid tumor such as melanoma, head and neck, liver or kidney cancer. The chain is assembled from TRBV10-1 and TRBJ2-3; the D segment could be TRBD2, given 6 matching bases. Specimen: CD4+ or CD8+ T cells sorted from blood, collected in a trial of the OX40 agonist ivuxolimab. This receptor has the CDR3 CASSASGADTQYF. The DNA sequence reads TGCGCCAGCAGCGCCTCGGGGGCAGATACGCAGTATTTT.